Each of the 21 T cell receptor beta chains below was sequenced from the same sample in a study of cytomegalovirus exposure and HLA in healthy donors. PCR employed 60 Vbeta and 13 Jbeta primers. Profiling relied on immunoSEQ multiplex PCR, and the TCRdb table lists in-frame clones only, not all of them. This table holds over 50,000 clones, approximately 70% found once. The sequenced material came from PBMCs. The receptor source for this set is a man aged 40-50 years in good health and CMV-seropositive.

This chain joins TRBV29-1 and TRBJ1-5; D is uncertain. This CDR3 has 12 residues. CDR1 SQVTM and CDR2 ANQGSEA come from the germline V gene. V lost 4 bases and J lost 6, with 10 bases in between. CDR3: CSVGGKGQPQHF. The CDR3 coding sequence is TGCAGCGTTGGCGGGAAGGGTCAGCCCCAGCATTTT.

This clone was observed a few times. The V gene is TRBV10-3, the J gene TRBJ2-7; 10 nucleotides line up with TRBD2. The CDR3 has 14 amino acids. The V gene end was trimmed by 7 bases and the J gene end by 1 base; junction bases not matched to a gene: 4. From germline, CDR1 is ENHRY and CDR2 SYGVKD. DNA for the CDR3: TGTGCCATCACCCGTAGCGGGGGGTCCTACGAGCAGTACTTC. This gives the protein CAITRSGGSYEQYF.

The rearrangement uses TRBV5-1 and TRBJ2-5; the match to TRBD1 covers 8 bases. The better agreement between TRBJ2-7 and the DNA end casts doubt on the J call. Germline V gene data show CDR1 as SGHRS and CDR2 as YFSETQ. CDR3 length: 14 amino acids. In nucleotides, the CDR3 is TGCGCCAGCAGCGCCGGACAGGGTCCCTACGAGCAGTACTTC. It yields the protein CASSAGQGPYEQYF.

The rearrangement links TRBV5-1 to TRBJ2-2; 9 bases map to TRBD2. With V trimmed by 2 bases and J by 6 bases, 11 bases remained unmatched. Germline CDR1 reads SGHRS; CDR2 reads YFSETQ. This CDR3 has 17 residues. The CDR3 loop is CASSLERGLAFAGELFF. The CDR3 DNA reads TGCGCCAGCAGCTTAGAAAGGGGACTAGCTTTCGCCGGGGAGCTGTTTTTT.

The rearrangement uses TRBV9 and TRBJ2-1, with 7 bases fitting TRBD1. CDR1 is SGDLS, CDR2 YYNGEE, per germline. J lost 5 bases, V lost 0 bases, and 5 bases had no gene match. The CDR3 extends over 15 amino acids. The DNA of the CDR3 is TGTGCCAGCAGCGTAGAAGGGACAGCAAACAATGAGCAGTTCTTC. It specifies CASSVEGTANNEQFF.

The chain has TRBV9 and TRBJ1-4; no clear D gene. The CDR3 runs 16 residues. The germline V and J ends were trimmed by 4 bases and 7 bases, with 20 bases remaining between them. The germline V gene encodes CDR1 SGDLS and CDR2 YYNGEE. The CDR3 DNA follows: TGTGCCAGCAGCCGAGTTGGGAGACCAGGTGGTGAAAAACTGTTTTTT. It encodes CASSRVGRPGGEKLFF.

The chain is built from TRBV5-1 and TRBJ2-6, with 8 bases identical to TRBD1. This CDR3 contains 16 residues. V lost 3 bases and J lost 2; bases outside the gene matches: 4. CDR1 is SGHRS, CDR2 YFSETQ, per germline. CDR3 bases: TGCGCCAGCAGCTGGGGGACAGGCGCTGGGGCCAACGTCCTGACTTTC. Protein sequence: CASSWGTGAGANVLTF.

The chain's CDR3 is CASSPPISDRGPYEQYF. DNA of the CDR3: TGTGCCAGCTCACCACCGATCTCGGACAGGGGCCCCTACGAGCAGTACTTC. The rearrangement joins TRBV18 to TRBJ2-7; 9 positions match TRBD1. The J segment lost 2 bases and the V segment lost 0 bases, leaving 8 bases of the junction unmatched. The germline gives CDR1 KGHSH, CDR2 LQKENI. The CDR3 sequence is 17 residues long.

The V gene is TRBV19, the J gene TRBJ2-1; 7 bases line up with TRBD2. CDR3 length equals 17 residues. Germline values: CDR1 LNHDA, CDR2 SQIVND (reference sequence). Trimming removed 3 bases from V and 3 bases from J; junction bases left unmatched: 11. The CDR3 DNA reads TGTGCCAGTAGTATGGGGGGTCTAGCGGCCATCTACAATGAGCAGTTCTTC. This codes for CASSMGGLAAIYNEQFF. Looking up the rest from reference TRBV19 and TRBJ2-1 gives the full variable domain: DGGITQSPKYLFRKEGQNVTLSCEQNLNHDAMYWYRQDPGQGLRLIYYSQIVNDFQKGDIAEGYSVSREKKESFPLTVTSAQKNPTAFYLCASSMGGLAAIYNEQFFGPGTRLTVL.

The chain joins TRBV4-3 to TRBJ1-2; 7 bases are a match to TRBD1. The CDR3 covers 16 residues. J lost 2 bases, V lost 1 base, and 7 bases had no gene match. Germline V lookup: CDR1 LGHNA, CDR2 YSLEER. CDR3 DNA sequence: TGCGCCAGCAGCCAAGGGCGGACAGGAACGAACTATGGCTACACCTTC. Translated, it gives CASSQGRTGTNYGYTF.

This clone was recorded a few times. This chain connects TRBV29-1 to TRBJ2-1; 9 nucleotides line up with TRBD1. CDR3 size: 15 residues. The J segment lost 5 bases and the V segment lost 4 bases, leaving 9 bases of the junction unmatched. The germline V gene has CDR1 SQVTM and CDR2 ANQGSEA. CDR3 region: CSVAVGTGSNNEQFF. For the CDR3, the DNA is TGCAGCGTTGCTGTGGGGACAGGGAGTAACAATGAGCAGTTCTTC.

V usage is TRBV27 and J usage is TRBJ2-7, with D uncertain. CDR1 is MNHEY and CDR2 is SMNVEV in the germline V gene (reference sequence). The ends were cut back, 3 bases at V and 4 bases at J, with 16 bases in the middle. The CDR3 consists of 15 residues. In nucleotides, the CDR3 is TGTGCCAGCAGTTTCGAGCCCCGTTTAGCTTACGAGCAGTACTTC. Protein: CASSFEPRLAYEQYF.

This chain joins TRBV27 and TRBJ2-5, with 7 nucleotides matching TRBD2. The CDR3 loop spans 14 amino acids. V lost 4 bases, J lost 7 bases, and 9 bases stayed unmatched. Germline CDR1 reads MNHEY; CDR2 reads SMNVEV (reference sequence). DNA for the CDR3: TGTGCCAGCAGTTCCAGGGAGGGTGAGGGGACCCAGTACTTC. Its protein is CASSSREGEGTQYF.

The V and J genes are TRBV25-1 and TRBJ2-6, with 9 bases aligning to TRBD1. Trimming removed 7 bases from V and 0 bases from J; junction bases left unmatched: 4. The CDR3 has 16 residues. Germline values: CDR1 MGHDK, CDR2 SYGVNS. The CDR3 loop is CASTGTGHSGANVLTF. CDR3 bases: TGTGCCAGCACCGGGACAGGGCACTCTGGGGCCAACGTCCTGACTTTC.

The gene calls are TRBV7-2 and TRBJ2-5; TRBD2 is a possible D gene (5 bases). Deletions cut 6 bases from V and 1 base from J, with 18 bases between. The CDR3 has 16 residues. Germline-derived CDR1 and CDR2 are SGHTA and FQGNSA. The CDR3 DNA follows: TGTGCCAGCAGTTCCTTCGGGGTCGGGTCCCAAGAGACCCAGTACTTC. Encoded protein: CASSSFGVGSQETQYF. Using reference TRBV7-2 and TRBJ2-5 for the parts outside the CDR3, the full variable domain is GAGVSQSPSNKVTEKGKDVELRCDPISGHTALYWYRQSLGQGLEFLIYFQGNSAPDKSGLPSDRFSAERTGGSVSTLTIQRTQQEDSAVYLCASSSFGVGSQETQYFGPGTRLLVL.

V and J are TRBV5-5 and TRBJ2-2, with 12 bases aligning to TRBD2. The trim removed 2 bases at V and 6 bases at J, leaving 5 bases unmatched. The CDR3 consists of 16 residues. Germline CDR1 is SGHKS and CDR2 is YYEKEE (reference sequence). The CDR3 DNA sequence: TGTGCCAGCAGCTTTGGGACTAGCGGGTCACCCGGGGAGCTGTTTTTT. Amino acids: CASSFGTSGSPGELFF. Full variable domain (rest looked up from reference TRBV5-5 and TRBJ2-2): DAGVTQSPTHLIKTRGQQVTLRCSPISGHKSVSWYQQVLGQGPQFIFQYYEKEERGRGNFPDRFSARQFPNYSSELNVNALLLGDSALYLCASSFGTSGSPGELFFGEGSRLTVL.

The V and J genes are TRBV19 and TRBJ2-7; D perhaps matches TRBD2 (5 bases). V was clipped by 2 bases and J by 6 bases, with 8 bases between them. CDR3 length: 12 residues. Germline V gene data show CDR1 as LNHDA and CDR2 as SQIVND (reference sequence). The CDR3 DNA sequence: TGTGCCAGTAGTATATCCGCGGGCGAGCAGTACTTC. Its protein product is CASSISAGEQYF.

The rearrangement links TRBV6-5 to TRBJ2-5; a weak D match, TRBD2 (6 bases). The DNA end favors TRBJ2-7, so the J call may be wrong. Germline CDR1 reads MNHEY; CDR2 reads SVGAGI. CDR3 size: 14 residues. The CDR3: CASRGFGSSYEQYF. For the CDR3, the DNA is TGTGCCAGCAGGGGTTTCGGGAGCTCCTACGAGCAGTACTTC.

The V call is TRBV4-1, the J call TRBJ2-7, with 8 positions matching TRBD2. Looked up from germline, CDR1 is MGHRA and CDR2 is YSYEKL. V lost 0 bases, J lost 0 bases, and 7 bases stayed unmatched. This CDR3 contains 17 residues. CDR3 in amino acids: CASSQDGSSGGSYEQYF. DNA of the CDR3: TGCGCCAGCAGCCAAGATGGATCCAGCGGGGGCTCCTACGAGCAGTACTTC.

V is TRBV5-4 and J is TRBJ2-7; weak D call: TRBD1 (5 bases). Germline V gene sequence: CDR1 SGHNT, CDR2 YYREEE (reference sequence). The CDR3 consists of 14 residues. V dropped 0 bases and J dropped 6 bases, with 13 bases sitting between them. The CDR3 loop reads CASSLGTSTVEQYF. In DNA form, the CDR3 reads TGTGCCAGCAGCTTGGGGACATCCACTGTCGAGCAGTACTTC.

The V gene is TRBV7-9, the J gene TRBJ2-1; 7 bases agree with TRBD2. CDR1 and CDR2 from the germline V gene are SEHNR and FQNEAQ (reference sequence). CDR3 length: 16 residues. The J segment lost 1 base and the V segment lost 5 bases, leaving 8 bases of the junction unmatched. This CDR3 is CASSKVTGGSYNEQFF. CDR3 DNA: TGTGCCAGCAGCAAAGTAACGGGGGGATCCTACAATGAGCAGTTCTTC. The complete variable domain, with remaining parts taken from reference TRBV7-9 and TRBJ2-1, reads DTGVSQNPRHKITKRGQNVTFRCDPISEHNRLYWYRQTLGQGPEFLTYFQNEAQLEKSRLLSDRFSAERPKGSFSTLEIQRTEQGDSAMYLCASSKVTGGSYNEQFFGPGTRLTVL.